Following are 8 T cell receptor beta chains from one sample sequenced in a study of T cell changes during pregnancy in multiple sclerosis. Repertoires were generated with immunoSEQ multiplex PCR, while TCRdb's copy carries only in-frame clones and drops some. The sample has roughly 100,000 clones, approximately 91% seen once. This sample comprised peripheral blood, obtained after pregnancy. These receptors were collected from a female donor with multiple sclerosis, enrolled in a pregnancy study.

The V and J genes are TRBV27 and TRBJ1-4; no definite D call. Trimming took 1 base from V and 5 from J, leaving 5 bases between them. Germline CDR1 MNHEY, CDR2 SMNVEV (reference sequence). This CDR3 has 13 amino acids. For the CDR3, the DNA is TGTGCCAGCAGTTTATGGGCAAATGAAAAACTGTTTTTT. Its translation is CASSLWANEKLFF.

The rearrangement uses TRBV21-1 and TRBJ2-5; whether TRBD1, the table's D call, matches the DNA was not checked. TRBV21-1 is a pseudogene locus. This CDR3 region has 17 residues. The CDR3 DNA is TGTGCCAGCATATATAGGACAGGGGGCGGTTTTGGAGAGACCCAGTACTTC. Its protein is CASIYRTGGGFGETQYF.

The chain has TRBV2 and TRBJ1-3, with D possibly being TRBD1 (5 bases). The germline gives CDR1 SNHLY, CDR2 FYNNEI. The CDR3 extends over 16 amino acids. V lost 4 bases, J lost 3 bases, and 16 bases lay in between. This CDR3 is CASSANIQGNGNTIYF. The DNA for the CDR3 is TGTGCCAGCAGTGCTAACATCCAGGGAAATGGAAACACCATATATTTT.

Points on this clone: This same CDR3 is encoded by further DNA sequences in the sample. The V and J genes are TRBV2 and TRBJ1-5; 7 bases map to TRBD1. CDR1 and CDR2 from the germline V gene are SNHLY and FYNNEI. The CDR3 has 15 residues. The junction had 4 bases not matched to a gene; V was cut back by 2 bases and J by 3 bases. CDR3 sequence: CASSETGVNNQPQHF. The CDR3 DNA reads TGTGCCAGCAGTGAAACAGGGGTGAACAATCAGCCCCAGCATTTT. Based on the CDR3 plus reference TRBV2 and TRBJ1-5, the full variable domain is EPEVTQTPSHQVTQMGQEVILRCVPISNHLYFYWYRQILGQKVEFLVSFYNNEISEKSEIFDDQFSVERPDGSNFTLKIRSTKLEDSAMYFCASSETGVNNQPQHFGDGTRLSIL.

This chain connects TRBV6-5 to TRBJ2-7; no clear D gene. CDR1 MNHEY and CDR2 SVGAGI come from the germline V gene. The CDR3 has 15 amino acids. Trimming stripped 6 bases from V and 2 bases from J, with 17 bases between. CDR3 amino acids: CASSVGSLDPYEQYF. CDR3 DNA: TGTGCCAGCAGCGTGGGCTCCCTCGATCCCTACGAGCAGTACTTC.

The chain carries TRBV6-1 and TRBJ2-7, with D unclear. V lost 4 bases and J 3 bases, leaving 13 bases between the germline ends. Germline lookup yields CDR1 MNHNS and CDR2 SASEGT. This CDR3 contains 14 residues. The DNA for the CDR3 is TGTGCCAGCAGTGGAGCGAATACTCTCTACGAGCAGTACTTC. It translates to CASSGANTLYEQYF.

V usage is TRBV19 and J usage is TRBJ2-2, with D perhaps matching TRBD1 (6 bases). This CDR3 is 14 amino acids long. Germline CDR1 LNHDA, CDR2 SQIVND (reference sequence). V lost 5 bases and J 4 bases, leaving 11 bases between the germline ends. The CDR3 spells CASSLLGGTGELFF. For the CDR3, the DNA is TGTGCCAGTAGTTTGCTAGGGGGCACCGGGGAGCTGTTTTTT.

Remarks on this clone: The junction departs from germline at one end; a sequencing error may be responsible. J is TRBJ1-6 and V is TRBV7-7; 9 nucleotides align to TRBD1. CDR3 length equals 19 residues. Looked up from germline, CDR1 is SSHAT and CDR2 is FNYEAQ (reference sequence). CDR3 sequence: CASSLGTGLIGSYNSPLHF. DNA for the CDR3: TGTGCTAGCAGCTTGGGGACAGGGCTTATTGGATCCTATAATTCACCCCTCCACTTT.